This entry lists 30 T cell receptor beta chains sequenced from one sample in a study of CD8+CD57+ T cells in acquired aplastic anemia. Patients included in sequencing had previously demonstrated CD8+CD57+ cell expansion by flow cytometry. Profiles of TCR beta VDJ and CDR3 were generated from a genomic DNA template. Via MiXCR, TCRdb re-called the reads, giving one row per CDR3 protein. This sample has about half a million distinct CDR3 sequences, with less than 35% found just once. Specimen: sorted CD4+, CD8+, or CD8+CD57+ T cells (not recorded which) from PBMCs. These receptors all come from a human donor with aplastic anemia.

In the case of this clonotype: The junction departs from germline at one end; a sequencing error may be responsible. The V gene is TRBV6-1, the J gene TRBJ2-3, with D maybe TRBD1 (6 bases). From germline, CDR1 is MNHNS and CDR2 SASEGT. CDR3 length equals 13 residues. The CDR3 nucleotides are TGTGCTAATCGGGCTGGGACAAGCCCCCTTGTGTACTTC. This gives the protein CANRAGTSPLVYF.

This chain uses TRBV27 with TRBJ2-7; D uncertain. This CDR3 has 13 amino acids. Trimming pared 0 bases from V and 2 bases from J, leaving 5 bases between. CDR1 is MNHEY, CDR2 SMNVEV, per germline (reference sequence). For the CDR3, the DNA is TGTGCCAGCAGTTTATCTTCCACCTACGAGCAGTACTTC. Translation gives CASSLSSTYEQYF.

On this clonotype itself: A much larger clone differs by one base, so this may be a read error. J is TRBJ2-1 and V is TRBV5-1; 8 positions match TRBD1. CDR1 and CDR2 from the germline V gene are SGHRS and YFSETQ. This CDR3 comprises 14 residues. Germline trimming cut 4 bases from V and 10 bases from J; bases unmatched to any gene: 10. The CDR3 loop is CASSIGTGPYEQFF. The CDR3 bases are TGCGCCAGCAGCATCGGGACAGGACCTTACGAGCAGTTCTTC.

The rearrangement joins TRBV20-1 to TRBJ2-1, with 9 bases matching TRBD2. Trimming at V came to 5 bases and at J to 4 bases, leaving 6 bases not matched to a gene. The V gene's germline CDR1 is DFQATT and CDR2 SNEGSKA (reference sequence). The CDR3 loop spans 14 amino acids. The CDR3 DNA reads as TGCAGTGCTGAAAGGACTAGCGATTACAATGAGCAGTTCTTC. Protein sequence: CSAERTSDYNEQFF.

The table lists this clonotype with many counts. The CDR3 DNA follows: TGCAGTGCTACGGTGAGCAGCGGGGGCAGGGATACGCAGTATTTT. Its protein product is CSATVSSGGRDTQYF. This chain connects TRBV20-1 to TRBJ2-3; 8 bases line up with TRBD2. The germline gives CDR1 DFQATT, CDR2 SNEGSKA (reference sequence). The ends lost 4 bases at V and 6 bases at J; junction bases unmatched: 12. This CDR3 region has 15 residues.

The rearrangement joins TRBV25-1 to TRBJ1-2; 10 positions match TRBD1. This CDR3 has 16 amino acids. With V trimmed by 4 bases and J by 3 bases, 8 bases remained unmatched. Germline V gene data show CDR1 as MGHDK and CDR2 as SYGVNS. The CDR3 is CASSVGTGELYYGYTF. CDR3 in DNA: TGTGCCAGCAGTGTCGGGACAGGGGAGCTCTACTATGGCTACACCTTC.

V is TRBV4-3 and J is TRBJ1-3; the match to TRBD1 covers 7 bases. Germline CDR1 and CDR2: LGHNA and YSLEER. The CDR3 is made up of 17 amino acids. The junction had 8 bases not matched to a gene; V was cut back by 3 bases and J by 0 bases. Here the CDR3 DNA reads TGCGCCAGCAGCCATGATATGGACAGGACCTCTGGAAACACCATATATTTT. It codes for CASSHDMDRTSGNTIYF.

This clonotype appeared many times. The V and J genes are TRBV7-3 and TRBJ1-2, with 9 bases that match TRBD1. The V gene's germline CDR1 is SGHTA and CDR2 FQGTGA. V shed 5 bases and J 6 bases; nucleotides not matched to a gene: 16. The CDR3 has 17 amino acids. Here the CDR3 reads CASSPDEYRQGVDGYTF. DNA of the CDR3: TGTGCCAGCAGCCCTGATGAATACAGACAGGGGGTCGATGGCTACACCTTC.

Here the CDR3 reads CVAEGDYGYTF. The DNA for the CDR3 is TGCGTCGCCGAGGGGGACTATGGCTACACCTTC. The rearrangement uses TRBV10-1 and TRBJ1-2; maybe TRBD1 (6 bases). The CDR3 contains 11 residues. Germline CDR1 and CDR2: WNHNN and SYGVQD (reference sequence).

This clonotype was observed many times. This chain joins TRBV20-1 and TRBJ1-5; maybe TRBD1 (5 bases). Germline V gene data show CDR1 as DFQATT and CDR2 as SNEGSKA (reference sequence). V was clipped by 3 bases and J by 1 base, with 10 bases between them. This CDR3 contains 14 residues. The CDR3 is CSASRDPSNQPQHF. Written as DNA, the CDR3 is TGCAGTGCTAGCCGGGACCCAAGCAATCAGCCCCAGCATTTT.

This clonotype showed up many times. The V call is TRBV14, the J call TRBJ1-2; D might be TRBD1 (5 bases). This CDR3 has 14 residues. Between the trimmed V and J ends, which lost 0 bases and 2 bases, there was a span of 7 bases. Germline V gene lookup returns CDR1 SGHDN and CDR2 FVKESK. The CDR3 loop is CASSQDGGNYGYTF. The CDR3 nucleotides read TGTGCCAGCAGCCAAGATGGGGGAAACTATGGCTACACCTTC.

In this sample, this clonotype turned up many times. The genes are TRBV20-1 and TRBJ2-1; 14 bases are shared with TRBD2. V shed 6 bases, J shed 4 bases, and the junction held 11 bases outside the gene matches. The CDR3 covers 17 residues. Per the germline V gene, CDR1 is DFQATT and CDR2 is SNEGSKA (reference sequence). The CDR3 DNA reads as TGCAGTGCCCTGACTAGCGGGAGGGCATCGGGTTACAATGAGCAGTTCTTC. Its translation is CSALTSGRASGYNEQFF.

Remarks on this clonotype: Possible read error: a much larger clone is one base away. The chain recombines TRBV2 with TRBJ1-2, with TRBD1 matching over 9 bases. CDR1 SNHLY and CDR2 FYNNEI come from the germline V gene. V shed 6 bases, J shed 5 bases, and the junction held 4 bases outside the gene matches. This CDR3 comprises 13 residues. In nucleotides, the CDR3 is TGTGCCAGCAGCTGCGGGACAGGGTATGGCTACACCTTC. The encoded protein is CASSCGTGYGYTF.

This clonotype was recorded at least ten times. V and J are TRBV4-1 and TRBJ1-3, with D tentatively TRBD1 (6 bases). This CDR3 has 16 amino acids. Germline lookup yields CDR1 MGHRA and CDR2 YSYEKL. V lost 1 base, J lost 4 bases, and 14 bases lay in between. CDR3 loop: CASSQVRQVEGNTIYF. For the CDR3, the DNA is TGCGCCAGCAGCCAAGTAAGACAGGTTGAGGGAAACACCATATATTTT.

The sample holds many counts of this clonotype. V gene TRBV29-1 combines with J gene TRBJ1-5, with D perhaps matching TRBD1 (5 bases). CDR1 is SQVTM and CDR2 is ANQGSEA in the germline V gene. The length of the CDR3 is 13 residues. V was cut by 7 bases and J by 2 bases, with 12 bases left in between. The CDR3 loop reads CSAGGRGNQPQHF. The DNA of the CDR3 is TGCAGCGCGGGGGGTCGGGGCAATCAGCCCCAGCATTTT.

This clonotype has just one count. V is TRBV7-8 and J is TRBJ2-3; D is undetermined. CDR1 is SGHVS, CDR2 FQNEAQ, per germline. Between the trimmed V and J ends, which lost 5 bases and 11 bases, there was a span of 8 bases. The CDR3 runs 10 residues. The chain's CDR3 is CASSAIRQYF. The CDR3 DNA is TGTGCCAGCAGCGCGATCAGGCAGTATTTT.

The chain links TRBV11-1 to TRBJ1-1, with D unresolved. V dropped 5 bases and J dropped 6 bases, with 16 bases sitting between them. The CDR3 length is 14 residues. In germline, CDR1 is SGHAT, CDR2 FQDESV (reference sequence). The CDR3 DNA reads as TGTGCCAGCAGCGTAGAGGTTGCAAGCGCTGAAGCTTTCTTT. Translated: CASSVEVASAEAFF.

This clonotype was detected a few times. The rearrangement uses TRBV7-9 and TRBJ1-4; no clear D. V lost 4 bases, J lost 4 bases, and 13 bases lay in between. This CDR3 is built from 15 residues. CDR1 is SEHNR, CDR2 FQNEAQ, per germline (reference sequence). CDR3 nucleotide sequence: TGTGCCAGCAGCTCCCCGCGGGAGAGTAATGAAAAACTGTTTTTT. Its translation: CASSSPRESNEKLFF. Full variable domain (rest looked up from reference TRBV7-9 and TRBJ1-4): DTGVSQNPRHKITKRGQNVTFRCDPISEHNRLYWYRQTLGQGPEFLTYFQNEAQLEKSRLLSDRFSAERPKGSFSTLEIQRTEQGDSAMYLCASSSPRESNEKLFFGSGTQLSVL.

On this clonotype itself: The DNA is omitted, as the CDR3 cannot be located on it reliably, and the CDR3 follows TCRdb's listing. J is TRBJ1-2 and V is TRBV15. CDR1 is LNHNV, CDR2 YYDKDF, per germline (reference sequence). A total of 20 residues make up the CDR3, ends included. The CDR3 reads CATSRDLWERRALANHGYTF.

This clonotype was detected only a few times. V usage is TRBV5-1 and J usage is TRBJ2-3; 7 bases fit TRBD1. From germline, CDR1 is SGHRS and CDR2 YFSETQ. This CDR3 spans 16 amino acids. V shed 0 bases and J 0 bases; nucleotides not matched to a gene: 4. CDR3 residues: CASSLGTGVSTDTQYF. CDR3 DNA: TGCGCCAGCAGCTTGGGGACAGGTGTAAGCACAGATACGCAGTATTTT.

This clonotype showed up many times. The genes are TRBV9 and TRBJ2-7, with no clear D. With 3 bases removed from V and 2 bases from J, the gap between germline ends came to 12 bases. CDR3 length: 14 amino acids. Germline CDR1 SGDLS, CDR2 YYNGEE. CDR3 sequence: CASSADPGAYEQYF. The CDR3 DNA is TGTGCCAGCAGCGCCGACCCCGGTGCCTACGAGCAGTACTTC.

This clonotype came up once. One end of the junction does not line up with germline, which may come from a read error. The chain joins TRBV24-1 to TRBJ2-7; D ambiguous. The CDR3 sequence is 13 residues long. From germline, CDR1 is KGHDR and CDR2 SFDVKD. The DNA of the CDR3 is TGTGCCAGCAGTCACCCCGACGGCTACGAGCAGTACTTC. Translating it yields CASSHPDGYEQYF.

This clonotype was seen many times. V gene TRBV14 combines with J gene TRBJ1-6, with D possibly being TRBD1 (6 bases). V was shortened by 4 bases and J by 9 bases, with 10 bases between the two germline ends. The germline gives CDR1 SGHDN, CDR2 FVKESK. There are 13 residues in the CDR3. The CDR3 region is CASSPTGSSPLHF. The DNA of the CDR3 is TGTGCCAGCAGCCCCACAGGGAGTTCACCCCTCCACTTT.

V and J are TRBV20-1 and TRBJ2-3, with TRBD1 identical over 9 bases. The CDR3 extends over 16 amino acids. J was trimmed by 4 bases and V by 6 bases; bases with no gene match: 14. Germline V gene sequence: CDR1 DFQATT, CDR2 SNEGSKA (reference sequence). CDR3 sequence: CSAGDRVDFWADTQYF. The CDR3 bases are TGCAGTGCGGGGGACAGGGTCGATTTCTGGGCAGATACGCAGTATTTT.

The rearrangement joins TRBV12-3 or TRBV12-4 to TRBJ1-6; no definite D call. V was pared by 8 bases and J by 7 bases, with 21 bases between. This CDR3 is 16 amino acids long. The CDR3 here is CASGPAVLRVNSPLHF. The CDR3 DNA follows: TGTGCCAGCGGTCCCGCTGTCCTTAGGGTGAATTCACCCCTCCACTTT.

This clonotype was picked up many times. Relative to the germline gene, one junction end is altered; a read error may explain this. J is TRBJ2-5 and V is TRBV7-7; D possibly uses TRBD1 or TRBD2 (9 bases each). This CDR3 has 15 residues. In germline, CDR1 is SSHAT, CDR2 FNYEAQ (reference sequence). The CDR3 is CASSGGTGRRETQYF. CDR3 sequence (DNA): TGTGCTAGCAGCGGGGGGACAGGGAGGAGGGAGACCCAGTACTTC. The full variable domain, in which reference TRBV7-7 and TRBJ2-5 provide the parts outside the CDR3, is GAGVSQSPRYKVTKRGQDVTLRCDPISSHATLYWYQQALGQGPEFLTYFNYEAQPDKSGLPSDRFSAERPEGSISTLTIQRTEQRDSAMYRCASSGGTGRRETQYFGPGTRLLVL.

This clonotype was seen repeatedly, ten times or more. V gene TRBV19 combines with J gene TRBJ2-7, with D tentatively TRBD1 or TRBD2 (6 bases each). The V end lost 5 bases, the J end lost 3 bases, and 17 bases lay between the germline ends. Germline V gives CDR1 LNHDA, CDR2 SQIVND (reference sequence). CDR3 size: 15 residues. Here the CDR3 reads CASSQTGRTSYEQYF. For the CDR3, the DNA is TGTGCCAGTAGTCAAACAGGGAGGACCAGCTACGAGCAGTACTTC.

The chain combines TRBV19 with TRBJ2-5, with 13 bases aligning to TRBD2. Germline lookup yields CDR1 LNHDA and CDR2 SQIVND (reference sequence). J gave up 5 bases and V 5 bases, and 2 bases lay outside the gene matches. The CDR3 totals 14 residues. CDR3 in amino acids: CASSVTSGRETQYF. The CDR3 DNA is TGTGCCAGTAGTGTGACTAGCGGGAGGGAGACCCAGTACTTC.

This clonotype was recorded at least ten times. The rearrangement links TRBV19 to TRBJ2-7; D call uncertain. V was pared by 5 bases and J by 0 bases, with 11 bases between. Per germline, CDR1 LNHDA and CDR2 SQIVND (reference sequence). CDR3 length: 14 amino acids. The CDR3 region has the DNA TGTGCCAGTAGTGCCGACCGCAGCTCCTACGAGCAGTACTTC. It codes for CASSADRSSYEQYF.

The chain joins TRBV6-2 or TRBV6-3 to TRBJ1-2; TRBD1 is a possible D gene (6 bases). V was cut by 7 bases and J by 0 bases, with 9 bases left in between. This CDR3 is built from 13 residues. Germline V gives CDR1 MNHEY, CDR2 SVGEGT. The DNA of the CDR3 is TGTGCCAGCAACCGGGACACTAACTATGGCTACACCTTC. Translating gives CASNRDTNYGYTF.